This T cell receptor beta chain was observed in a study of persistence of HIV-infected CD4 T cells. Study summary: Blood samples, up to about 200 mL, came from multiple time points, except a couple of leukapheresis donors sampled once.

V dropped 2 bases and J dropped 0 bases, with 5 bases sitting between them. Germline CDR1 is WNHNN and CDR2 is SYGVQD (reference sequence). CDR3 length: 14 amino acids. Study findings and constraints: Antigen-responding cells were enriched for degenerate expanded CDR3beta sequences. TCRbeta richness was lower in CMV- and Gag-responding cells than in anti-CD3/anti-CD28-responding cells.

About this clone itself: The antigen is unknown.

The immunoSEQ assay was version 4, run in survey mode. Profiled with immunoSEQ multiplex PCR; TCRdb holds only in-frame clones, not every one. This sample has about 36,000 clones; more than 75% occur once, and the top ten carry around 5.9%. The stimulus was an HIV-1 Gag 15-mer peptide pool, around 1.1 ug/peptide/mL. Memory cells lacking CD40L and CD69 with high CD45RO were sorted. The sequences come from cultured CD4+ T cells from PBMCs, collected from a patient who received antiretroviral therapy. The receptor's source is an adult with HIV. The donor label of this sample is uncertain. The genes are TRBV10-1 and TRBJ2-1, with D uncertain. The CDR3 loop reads CASSELNSYNEQFF. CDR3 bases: TGCGCCAGCAGTGAGCTGAACTCCTACAATGAGCAGTTCTTC.